These 28 T cell receptor beta chains originate from one sample sequenced in a study of technical replicates of blood from a handful of donors. Assay: immunoSEQ multiplex PCR; the TCRdb copy retains only in-frame clones and omits some. The sample has nearly 80,000 clones, around 96% seen once. The sequencing sample was made of T cells isolated from PBMCs. The source of these receptors is a human donor in good health.

The chain links TRBV19 to TRBJ1-2, with D perhaps TRBD1 (5 bases). Germline V CDR1 and CDR2: LNHDA, SQIVND (reference sequence). The length of the CDR3 is 12 residues. V was pared by 6 bases and J by 7 bases, with 12 bases between. Here the CDR3 reads CASRIRGVGYTF. CDR3 in DNA: TGTGCCAGTAGGATCCGGGGGGTTGGCTACACCTTC.

The table lists this clone with a count of one. The J gene is TRBJ1-4, the V gene TRBV6-6; no clear D gene. The CDR3 spans 13 residues. Germline CDR1 reads MNHNY; CDR2 reads SVGAGI (reference sequence). V was trimmed by 0 bases and J by 8 bases, leaving 7 bases between them. In DNA form, the CDR3 reads TGTGCCAGCAGTTACTCGGAGACCGAAAAACTGTTTTTT. Amino acid sequence: CASSYSETEKLFF.

The rearrangement links TRBV7-2 to TRBJ2-3, with 8 bases that match TRBD1. The CDR3 sequence is 16 residues long. Looked up from germline, CDR1 is SGHTA and CDR2 is FQGNSA. V lost 5 bases to trimming and J lost 2 bases; unmatched junction nucleotides: 9. The CDR3 loop is CASSGRRTGNTDTQYF. CDR3 bases: TGTGCCAGCAGCGGGCGAAGGACAGGGAACACAGATACGCAGTATTTT.

The gene calls are TRBV28 and TRBJ2-3, with 9 bases fitting TRBD1. Trimming removed 5 bases from V and 2 bases from J; junction bases left unmatched: 11. The CDR3 sequence is 17 residues long. Germline V gene data show CDR1 as MDHEN and CDR2 as SYDVKM. CDR3 DNA sequence: TGTGCCAGCAGTATCTCGGGACAGGGAATGGTCACAGATACGCAGTATTTT. Its protein product is CASSISGQGMVTDTQYF.

The chain joins TRBV7-8 to TRBJ1-5; D gene uncertain. CDR1 and CDR2 from the germline V gene are SGHVS and FQNEAQ. The CDR3 covers 15 residues. V lost 3 bases, J lost 0 bases, and 9 bases lay in between. The CDR3 nucleotides read TGTGCCAGCAGCTTGTCACTATATAGCAATCAGCCCCAGCATTTT. Its translation is CASSLSLYSNQPQHF.

This chain uses TRBV6-6 with TRBJ2-7, with D maybe TRBD2 (5 bases). The CDR3 covers 15 residues. Germline V gene data show CDR1 as MNHNY and CDR2 as SVGAGI (reference sequence). With 2 bases removed from V and 6 bases from J, the gap between germline ends came to 17 bases. The CDR3, as DNA: TGTGCCAGCAGTTACGGTATACTAGACCCGCGCGAGCAGTACTTC. Protein sequence: CASSYGILDPREQYF.

A single count supports this clone. The gene calls are TRBV19 and TRBJ1-1; no clear D gene. Germline CDR1 LNHDA, CDR2 SQIVND (reference sequence). The CDR3 runs 15 residues. The V end lost 1 base, the J end lost 5 bases, and 14 bases lay between the germline ends. The CDR3 DNA reads as TGTGCCAGTAGTATAGGTAAAGGGCGGGTGACTGAAGCTTTCTTT. It encodes CASSIGKGRVTEAFF.

V gene TRBV19 combines with J gene TRBJ2-1; 9 bases match TRBD2. The CDR3 is made up of 15 amino acids. In germline, CDR1 is LNHDA, CDR2 SQIVND (reference sequence). J was trimmed by 2 bases and V by 8 bases; bases with no gene match: 7. The CDR3 loop is CASQLAGGPYNEQFF. The CDR3 DNA reads TGTGCCAGTCAACTGGCGGGAGGGCCCTACAATGAGCAGTTCTTC.

The chain couples TRBV2 to TRBJ2-1, with 11 bases lining up with TRBD2. The V gene end was trimmed by 9 bases and the J gene end by 4 bases; junction bases not matched to a gene: 5. Germline lookup yields CDR1 SNHLY and CDR2 FYNNEI. The CDR3 is made up of 14 amino acids. CDR3 sequence (DNA): TGTGCCAGTAGCGGGAGGGCTGGGTACAATGAGCAGTTCTTC. Translating gives CASSGRAGYNEQFF.

The chain links TRBV16 to TRBJ2-1; D is unclear. This CDR3 region has 11 residues. V lost 3 bases and J 6 bases, leaving 3 bases between the germline ends. Germline CDR1 and CDR2: KGHSY and FQNENV. CDR3 amino acids: CASSHLNEQFF. The CDR3 nucleotides read TGTGCCAGCAGCCATCTCAATGAGCAGTTCTTC.

The chain recombines TRBV30 with TRBJ2-7, with TRBD2 matching 12 bases. Trimming removed 0 bases from V and 4 bases from J; junction bases left unmatched: 4. Germline values: CDR1 GTSNPN, CDR2 SVGIG (reference sequence). The CDR3 sequence is 15 residues long. This chain's CDR3 is CAWSVRLAGAYEQYF. Written as DNA, the CDR3 is TGTGCCTGGAGTGTAAGACTAGCGGGAGCTTACGAGCAGTACTTC.

V usage is TRBV11-3 and J usage is TRBJ2-1, with D tentatively TRBD2 (5 bases). CDR1 and CDR2 from the germline V gene are SGHNT and YENEEA. Trimming pared 6 bases from V and 1 base from J, leaving 10 bases between. The CDR3 totals 14 residues. The CDR3 bases are TGTGCCAGCAGAGTAAGGACTTCCTACAATGAGCAGTTCTTC. Protein sequence: CASRVRTSYNEQFF.

The chain carries TRBV6-6 and TRBJ2-7, with 9 bases lining up with TRBD2. V was pared by 10 bases and J by 5 bases, with 9 bases of the junction left unmatched. CDR1 is MNHNY and CDR2 is SVGAGI in the germline V gene (reference sequence). The CDR3 is 13 amino acids. Here the CDR3 reads CAISSGTLHEQYF. The CDR3 DNA reads as TGTGCCATCTCTAGCGGGACCCTCCACGAGCAGTACTTC.

V and J are TRBV6-5 and TRBJ1-4; 10 positions agree with TRBD1. Per the germline V gene, CDR1 is MNHEY and CDR2 is SVGAGI. The junction had 3 bases not matched to a gene; V was cut back by 6 bases and J by 8 bases. The CDR3 loop spans 13 amino acids. CDR3 amino acids: CASRGTGVEKLFF. Here the CDR3 DNA reads TGTGCCAGCAGAGGGACAGGGGTCGAAAAACTGTTTTTT.

V and J are TRBV19 and TRBJ1-5, with a possible D match to TRBD1 (6 bases). Germline lookup yields CDR1 LNHDA and CDR2 SQIVND (reference sequence). The CDR3 has 16 residues. Trimming pared 4 bases from V and 4 bases from J, leaving 17 bases between. CDR3 sequence reads: CASSTDRAGDNQPQHF. The CDR3 bases are TGTGCCAGTAGTACCGACCGGGCAGGGGATAATCAGCCCCAGCATTTT.

This rearrangement joins TRBV7-8 to TRBJ2-5, with 10 bases matching TRBD2. CDR3 length equals 17 residues. Trimming took 5 bases from V and 5 from J; bases not matched to a gene: 14. Germline CDR1 reads SGHVS; CDR2 reads FQNEAQ. CDR3 residues: CASSPRGSGRADETQYF. The CDR3 DNA reads TGTGCCAGCAGCCCGAGGGGGAGCGGGAGGGCAGATGAGACCCAGTACTTC. The full variable domain, completed using reference TRBV7-8 and TRBJ2-5, is GAGVSQSPRYKVAKRGQDVALRCDPISGHVSLFWYQQALGQGPEFLTYFQNEAQLDKSGLPSDRFFAERPEGSVSTLKIQRTQQEDSAVYLCASSPRGSGRADETQYFGPGTRLLVL.

The chain has TRBV4-2 and TRBJ1-1, with D possibly TRBD1 on 6 matching bases. Trimming stripped 2 bases from V and 4 bases from J, with 11 bases between. The CDR3 covers 14 residues. Germline lookup yields CDR1 LGHNA and CDR2 YNFKEQ. In DNA form, the CDR3 reads TGTGCCAGCAGCCAAATCGGGGGGGCCACTGAAGCTTTCTTT. This codes for CASSQIGGATEAFF.

This clone was recorded a few times. The chain uses TRBV13 and TRBJ2-1; 10 bases map to TRBD2. J was trimmed by 6 bases and V by 5 bases; bases with no gene match: 4. The CDR3 spans 14 residues. CDR1 PRHDT and CDR2 FYEKMQ come from the germline V gene (reference sequence). DNA of the CDR3: TGTGCCAGCAGCAACCGACTAGCGGGCAATGAGCAGTTCTTC. Protein: CASSNRLAGNEQFF. Full variable domain (missing parts from reference TRBV13 and TRBJ2-1): AAGVIQSPRHLIKEKRETATLKCYPIPRHDTVYWYQQGPGQDPQFLISFYEKMQSDKGSIPDRFSAQQFSDYHSELNMSSLELGDSALYFCASSNRLAGNEQFFGPGTRLTVL.

This chain links TRBV6-4 with TRBJ2-7; TRBD2 agrees at 7 bases. CDR1 MRHNA and CDR2 SNTAGT come from the germline V gene. J was trimmed by 2 bases and V by 5 bases; bases with no gene match: 6. The CDR3 loop spans 14 amino acids. CDR3 region: CASSPGEGPYEQYF. Here the CDR3 DNA reads TGTGCCAGCAGTCCCGGGGAGGGACCCTACGAGCAGTACTTC.

The chain has TRBV9 and TRBJ2-3, with a weak D call TRBD2 (6 bases). Germline lookup yields CDR1 SGDLS and CDR2 YYNGEE. This CDR3 contains 14 residues. V was pared by 7 bases and J by 3 bases, with 15 bases between. Written as DNA, the CDR3 is TGTGCCAGCGACGCTGGGCGGGGTACAGATACGCAGTATTTT. This sequence encodes CASDAGRGTDTQYF.

This chain links TRBV18 with TRBJ2-7; D might be TRBD1 (5 bases). Germline CDR1 KGHSH, CDR2 LQKENI. Trimming left V 5 bases short and J 7 bases short, with 12 bases between. The CDR3 has 12 amino acids. CDR3 nucleotides: TGTGCCAGCTCAGACGACAGAGGTGAGCAGTACTTC. Amino acids: CASSDDRGEQYF.

The V call is TRBV30, the J call TRBJ1-5; weak D call: TRBD1 (6 bases). Between the trimmed V and J ends, which lost 2 bases and 6 bases, there was a span of 11 bases. The CDR3 is 13 amino acids. In germline, CDR1 is GTSNPN, CDR2 SVGIG (reference sequence). CDR3 loop: CAWSKGGTQPQHF. DNA for the CDR3: TGTGCCTGGAGTAAGGGGGGGACTCAGCCCCAGCATTTT. Supplemented by reference TRBV30 and TRBJ1-5, the full variable domain reads SQTIHQWPATLVQPVGSPLSLECTVEGTSNPNLYWYRQAAGRGLQLLFYSVGIGQISSEVPQNLSASRPQDRQFILSSKKLLLSDSGFYLCAWSKGGTQPQHFGDGTRLSIL.

In nucleotides, the CDR3 is TGCGCCAGCAGCGCCGTTGGGCTCCGTGGCTACACCTTC. The encoded protein is CASSAVGLRGYTF. V and J are TRBV4-1 and TRBJ1-2, with D unresolved. Trimming left V 5 bases short and J 7 bases short, with 14 bases between. The germline V gene has CDR1 MGHRA and CDR2 YSYEKL. The length of the CDR3 is 13 residues.

This rearrangement joins TRBV5-1 to TRBJ1-1; 8 bases are shared with TRBD1. J lost 3 bases, V lost 3 bases, and 10 bases had no gene match. Germline CDR1 SGHRS, CDR2 YFSETQ. This CDR3 comprises 16 residues. The CDR3 DNA reads as TGCGCCAGCAGCTCTACTCAAACAGGGGGGCACACTGAAGCTTTCTTT. It codes for CASSSTQTGGHTEAFF.

This sequence joins TRBV28 and TRBJ1-5; 8 nucleotides match TRBD1. CDR3 length equals 17 residues. CDR1 and CDR2 (germline): MDHEN, SYDVKM. The V and J ends lost 5 bases and 4 bases, in that order; junction bases with no gene match: 13. CDR3 in amino acids: CASSRPRTGIGNQPQHF. The CDR3 region has the DNA TGTGCCAGCAGTCGCCCCCGGACAGGGATTGGGAATCAGCCCCAGCATTTT. The complete variable domain, with remaining parts taken from reference TRBV28 and TRBJ1-5, reads DVKVTQSSRYLVKRTGEKVFLECVQDMDHENMFWYRQDPGLGLRLIYFSYDVKMKEKGDIPEGYSVSREKKERFSLILESASTNQTSMYLCASSRPRTGIGNQPQHFGDGTRLSIL.

The J gene is TRBJ1-2, the V gene TRBV28; D is unresolved. Per the germline V gene, CDR1 is MDHEN and CDR2 is SYDVKM. The CDR3 length is 14 residues. Trimming removed 3 bases from V and 0 bases from J, with 8 bases in between. The CDR3 is CASSLWAANYGYTF. Written as DNA, the CDR3 is TGTGCCAGCAGTTTGTGGGCAGCTAACTATGGCTACACCTTC.

The chain has TRBV30 and TRBJ1-1; no firm D call. Per germline, CDR1 GTSNPN and CDR2 SVGIG (reference sequence). V lost 5 bases and J lost 8, with 12 bases in between. CDR3 length equals 11 residues. This chain's CDR3 is CAWSRGREAFF. The CDR3 DNA is TGTGCCTGGTCCCGTGGGCGCGAAGCTTTCTTT.

The chain links TRBV6-1 to TRBJ1-4; 7 nucleotides line up with TRBD1. The CDR3 sequence is 15 residues long. J was trimmed by 5 bases and V by 6 bases; bases with no gene match: 9. Germline loops: CDR1 MNHNS, CDR2 SASEGT. The CDR3 region has the DNA TGTGCCAGCAGAGTCCCAGGGGGGAAGAATGAAAAACTGTTTTTT. Its translation: CASRVPGGKNEKLFF.